This T cell receptor beta chain appears in the sequencing data of a study of shared clonotypes between healthy human individuals. Looking at the study overall: A donor's plate count was three for CD4 naive and three for CD4 memory; CD8 naive had two and CD8 memory one.

Study outcomes and limitations: The study drew on few donors, limiting represented genetic and exposure-history diversity.

V lost 9 bases and J lost 1; bases outside the gene matches: 7. CDR3 length equals 14 residues. CDR1 is MNHNS, CDR2 SASEGT, per germline. Concerning this clone: What it binds is unknown.

Sequenced by immunoSEQ multiplex PCR; TCRdb stores in-frame clones only, minus some. This table holds millions of clones, 95% found once. V and J are TRBV6-1 and TRBJ1-2; TRBD1 agrees at 8 bases. The receptor comes from a man between 18 and 29 years old in good health. What was sequenced was naive CD4+ T cells sorted from blood. Specified subset: CD45RA+ positively selected. The CDR3 DNA reads TGTGCCAGTAGATGGACAGGGCTTAACTATGGCTACACCTTC. Residues: CASRWTGLNYGYTF.